These 26 T cell receptor beta chains came from one sample sequenced in a study of STAT5B mutations in CD4+ large granular lymphocyte leukemia. Assay used: immunoSEQ multiplex PCR; TCRdb lists only in-frame clones, some missing. The table has about 30,000 clones, approximately 76% seen once; the top ten hold 0.4% to 0.45%. Sequenced material: CD4+ T cells from blood buffy coats. These receptors all stem from a human donor in good health.

This clone was seen more than once but under ten times. The chain couples TRBV18 to TRBJ2-7; TRBD1 aligns across 10 bases. V lost 6 bases to trimming and J lost 2 bases; unmatched junction nucleotides: 1. The germline V gene encodes CDR1 KGHSH and CDR2 LQKENI. There are 13 residues in the CDR3. CDR3 loop: CASSGTGAYEQYF. In DNA, the CDR3 is TGTGCCAGCTCCGGGACAGGGGCCTACGAGCAGTACTTC.

The chain links TRBV15 to TRBJ1-1, with D hard to call. The germline V gene encodes CDR1 LNHNV and CDR2 YYDKDF (reference sequence). V lost 3 bases and J 1 base, leaving 9 bases between the germline ends. There are 14 residues in the CDR3. CDR3 sequence reads: CATSSREKNTEAFF. The CDR3 nucleotides are TGTGCCACCAGCAGCCGGGAGAAGAACACTGAAGCTTTCTTT.

The rearrangement links TRBV28 to TRBJ1-6, with no clear D. The CDR3 has 13 residues. The germline gives CDR1 MDHEN, CDR2 SYDVKM. V was cut by 6 bases and J by 7 bases, with 10 bases left in between. Here the CDR3 reads CASRESTNSPLHF. CDR3 nucleotide sequence: TGTGCCAGCAGGGAGTCTACAAATTCACCCCTCCACTTT.

The chain is built from TRBV30 and TRBJ1-2, with no clear D. CDR1 and CDR2 (germline): GTSNPN, SVGIG (reference sequence). The germline V and J ends were trimmed by 3 bases and 3 bases, with 17 bases remaining between them. The CDR3 is made up of 15 amino acids. As DNA, the CDR3 is TGTGCCTGGAGGCCCTCGGGTCGGGCTGACTATGGCTACACCTTC. Translating it yields CAWRPSGRADYGYTF.

This rearrangement joins TRBV2 to TRBJ2-1; TRBD1 matches at 8 bases. This CDR3 contains 13 residues. Trimming at V came to 11 bases and at J to 8 bases, leaving 11 bases not matched to a gene. CDR1 is SNHLY and CDR2 is FYNNEI in the germline V gene. CDR3 amino acids: CAGSGTGQHEQFF. CDR3 DNA: TGTGCCGGCTCCGGGACAGGTCAACATGAGCAGTTCTTC.

This clone was counted between two and nine times. The chain carries TRBV30 and TRBJ1-3; TRBD1 agrees at 8 bases. With 3 bases clipped from V and 16 bases from J, the junction kept 8 bases outside the gene matches. This CDR3 spans 11 amino acids. Germline V gene lookup returns CDR1 GTSNPN and CDR2 SVGIG (reference sequence). CDR3 in amino acids: CAWSLQGDNYF. CDR3 nucleotide sequence: TGTGCCTGGAGCCTACAGGGGGACAACTATTTT.

This clone was counted once. The CDR3 nucleotides read TGTGCCAGCAGCGCTAACAATGAGCAGTTCTTC. This codes for CASSANNEQFF. The chain carries TRBV9 and TRBJ2-1; D call uncertain. Trimming left V 3 bases short and J 5 bases short, with 3 bases between. Germline V lookup: CDR1 SGDLS, CDR2 YYNGEE. The CDR3 loop spans 11 amino acids.

The gene calls are TRBV10-3 and TRBJ1-1, with D perhaps TRBD1 (5 bases). Trimming removed 11 bases from V and 3 bases from J, with 16 bases in between. Germline CDR1 is ENHRY and CDR2 is SYGVKD. The CDR3 loop spans 13 amino acids. CDR3 coding DNA: TGTGCCGCCTCCGGAGGCAGGGACACTGAAGCTTTCTTT. It translates to CAASGGRDTEAFF.

This clone was counted a single time. The V and J genes are TRBV30 and TRBJ1-5; possibly TRBD1 for D (6 bases). Germline CDR1 and CDR2: GTSNPN and SVGIG (reference sequence). Trimming shortened V by 3 bases and J by 2 bases, and 14 bases separated the two germline ends. CDR3 length: 15 residues. CDR3 loop: CAWRTPGQGNQPQHF. The CDR3 region has the DNA TGTGCCTGGAGGACGCCGGGACAAGGCAATCAGCCCCAGCATTTT.

The V and J genes are TRBV29-1 and TRBJ2-3; 10 bases agree with TRBD2. Germline V CDR1 and CDR2: SQVTM, ANQGSEA. The CDR3 has 14 amino acids. V was pared by 7 bases and J by 0 bases, with 4 bases of the junction left unmatched. The DNA for the CDR3 is TGCAGCGCTAAACTAGCGGGGAGCACAGATACGCAGTATTTT. Encoded protein: CSAKLAGSTDTQYF.

The V and J genes are TRBV5-4 and TRBJ2-3, with 10 bases matching TRBD2. Germline V gene data show CDR1 as SGHNT and CDR2 as YYREEE (reference sequence). The CDR3 has 18 amino acids. The ends lost 0 bases at V and 5 bases at J; junction bases unmatched: 12. CDR3 in amino acids: CASSLVASGGLGGDTQYF. The CDR3 DNA sequence: TGTGCCAGCAGCTTGGTGGCTAGCGGGGGTCTCGGGGGAGATACGCAGTATTTT.

V usage is TRBV6-5 and J usage is TRBJ1-4, with D maybe TRBD1 (5 bases). Germline values: CDR1 MNHEY, CDR2 SVGAGI. This CDR3 is 13 amino acids long. Trimming took off 7 bases at V and 7 bases at J, with 13 bases between the two ends. CDR3 sequence: CASTQTQGEKLFF. CDR3 in DNA: TGTGCCAGCACCCAAACCCAGGGTGAAAAACTGTTTTTT.

The chain links TRBV28 to TRBJ1-5, with D unresolved. V was cut by 5 bases and J by 1 base, with 18 bases left in between. Germline assignment: CDR1 MDHEN and CDR2 SYDVKM. The CDR3 extends over 17 amino acids. The CDR3 nucleotides read TGTGCCAGCAGTCCGACGGGAGGGCCCGGCAGCAATCAGCCCCAGCATTTT. Residues: CASSPTGGPGSNQPQHF.

The chain employs TRBV19 and TRBJ1-5; no definite D call. The V gene lost 4 bases and the J gene lost 1 base, with 11 bases spanning the gap. The CDR3 is made up of 15 amino acids. CDR1 is LNHDA, CDR2 SQIVND, per germline (reference sequence). The CDR3 here is CASSTDTSSNQPQHF. CDR3 nucleotides: TGTGCCAGTAGTACCGACACCTCAAGCAATCAGCCCCAGCATTTT.

J is TRBJ2-2 and V is TRBV9; possibly TRBD1 or TRBD2 for D (5 bases each). Looked up from germline, CDR1 is SGDLS and CDR2 is YYNGEE. Trimming left V 0 bases short and J 7 bases short, with 7 bases between. The CDR3 loop spans 13 amino acids. For the CDR3, the DNA is TGTGCCAGCAGCGTAGGGGGGTACGGGGAGCTGTTTTTT. Amino acids: CASSVGGYGELFF. Variable domain in full (rest from reference TRBV9 and TRBJ2-2): DSGVTQTPKHLITATGQRVTLRCSPRSGDLSVYWYQQSLDQGLQFLIQYYNGEERAKGNILERFSAQQFPDLHSELNLSSLELGDSALYFCASSVGGYGELFFGEGSRLTVL.

The CDR3 coding sequence is TGTGCCACTACGGAACTAGCGGGGGTCAACACCGGGGAGCTGTTTTTT. Translation gives CATTELAGVNTGELFF. This sequence joins TRBV10-3 and TRBJ2-2; 11 bases line up with TRBD2. Germline lookup yields CDR1 ENHRY and CDR2 SYGVKD. The junction had 9 bases not matched to a gene; V was cut back by 10 bases and J by 2 bases. This CDR3 has 16 amino acids.

The chain has TRBV7-9 and TRBJ2-3, with 8 bases matching TRBD2. The CDR3 runs to 16 residues. Unmatched junction bases numbered 7, after V lost 3 bases and J lost 2 bases. Germline CDR1 reads SEHNR; CDR2 reads FQNEAQ (reference sequence). In DNA form, the CDR3 reads TGTGCCAGCAGCTTGGCCCCGGGACTAGACACAGATACGCAGTATTTT. This codes for CASSLAPGLDTDTQYF.

The rearrangement links TRBV11-2 to TRBJ1-2; D gene ambiguous. Trimming removed 5 bases from V and 4 bases from J, with 8 bases in between. This CDR3 has 12 residues. Looked up from germline, CDR1 is SGHAT and CDR2 is FQNNGV. CDR3 nucleotide sequence: TGTGCCAGCAGCATGGACGGCTATGGCTACACCTTC. Translated, it gives CASSMDGYGYTF. The full variable domain, completed using reference TRBV11-2 and TRBJ1-2, is EAGVAQSPRYKIIEKRQSVAFWCNPISGHATLYWYQQILGQGPKLLIQFQNNGVVDDSQLPKDRFSAERLKGVDSTLKIQPAKLEDSAVYLCASSMDGYGYTFGSGTRLTVV.

The chain combines TRBV5-4 with TRBJ2-2; 8 bases map to TRBD2. Germline V gene data show CDR1 as SGHNT and CDR2 as YYREEE (reference sequence). With 3 bases clipped from V and 5 bases from J, the junction kept 9 bases outside the gene matches. The CDR3 length is 16 residues. The CDR3 DNA sequence: TGTGCCAGCAGCTGGACGGGGGGGCCTTGGACCGGGGAGCTGTTTTTT. Translating it yields CASSWTGGPWTGELFF.

This sequence joins TRBV6-1 and TRBJ1-2; 7 nucleotides align to TRBD1. Germline CDR1 reads MNHNS; CDR2 reads SASEGT. J lost 4 bases, V lost 10 bases, and 6 bases had no gene match. The CDR3 length is 12 residues. This chain's CDR3 is CATRGTAYGYTF. The CDR3 DNA is TGTGCCACTAGGGGGACAGCCTATGGCTACACCTTC.

The chain couples TRBV10-3 to TRBJ2-5; the match to TRBD2 covers 8 bases. V gave up 3 bases and J gave up 1 base; unmatched junction bases: 4. Germline CDR1 is ENHRY and CDR2 is SYGVKD. CDR3 length equals 15 residues. This chain's CDR3 is CAISEPAGAQETQYF. CDR3 in DNA: TGTGCCATCAGTGAACCAGCGGGGGCCCAAGAGACCCAGTACTTC.

This clone is a singleton in its sample. The gene calls are TRBV5-6 and TRBJ2-7; unclear D gene. The CDR3 has 12 amino acids. The V gene lost 3 bases and the J gene lost 6 bases, with 10 bases spanning the gap. CDR1 and CDR2 from the germline V gene are SGHDT and YYEEEE. CDR3 in DNA: TGTGCCAGCAGCTGGGCGATTGGCGAGCAGTACTTC. As protein: CASSWAIGEQYF.

The chain combines TRBV27 with TRBJ2-7, with D maybe TRBD1 (6 bases). Looked up from germline, CDR1 is MNHEY and CDR2 is SMNVEV (reference sequence). V lost 3 bases and J 0 bases, leaving 9 bases between the germline ends. The CDR3 length is 14 residues. The DNA of the CDR3 is TGTGCCAGCAGTTTTGGGACACTCTCCTACGAGCAGTACTTC. This encodes CASSFGTLSYEQYF.

The chain combines TRBV5-1 with TRBJ1-3; maybe TRBD1 (6 bases). Trimming stripped 5 bases from V and 1 base from J, with 13 bases between. Germline lookup yields CDR1 SGHRS and CDR2 YFSETQ. The CDR3 totals 15 residues. The CDR3 region is CASRTTGQSGNTIYF. CDR3 in DNA: TGCGCCAGCAGGACTACAGGGCAATCTGGAAACACCATATATTTT.

The V call is TRBV4-1, the J call TRBJ2-5; 9 bases agree with TRBD2. The CDR3 has 16 residues. V shed 1 base and J 5 bases; nucleotides not matched to a gene: 8. Germline values: CDR1 MGHRA, CDR2 YSYEKL. Here the CDR3 reads CASSQAQAGGYETQYF. CDR3 bases: TGCGCCAGCAGCCAAGCCCAGGCGGGGGGGTATGAGACCCAGTACTTC.

The chain combines TRBV7-2 with TRBJ2-3; 8 bases map to TRBD2. The CDR3 runs 15 residues. V lost 6 bases to trimming and J lost 5 bases; unmatched junction nucleotides: 10. Germline V gene sequence: CDR1 SGHTA, CDR2 FQGNSA. The CDR3 bases are TGTGCCAGCAGTCTAGGGGGAGCGGGGGAAGATACGCAGTATTTT. Translation: CASSLGGAGEDTQYF.